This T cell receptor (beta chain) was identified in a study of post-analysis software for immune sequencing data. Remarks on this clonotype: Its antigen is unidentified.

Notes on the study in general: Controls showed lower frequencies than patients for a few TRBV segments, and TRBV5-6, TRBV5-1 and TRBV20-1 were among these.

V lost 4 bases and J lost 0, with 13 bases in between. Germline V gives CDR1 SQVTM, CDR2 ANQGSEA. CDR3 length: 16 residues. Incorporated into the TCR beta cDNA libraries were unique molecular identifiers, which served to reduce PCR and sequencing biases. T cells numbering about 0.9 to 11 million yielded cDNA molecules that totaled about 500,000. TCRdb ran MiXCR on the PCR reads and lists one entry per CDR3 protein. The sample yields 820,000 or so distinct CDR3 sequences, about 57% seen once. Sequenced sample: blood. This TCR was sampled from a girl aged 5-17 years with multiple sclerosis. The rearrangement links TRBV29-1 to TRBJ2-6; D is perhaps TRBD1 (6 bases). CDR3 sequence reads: CSVGITGSSGANVLTF. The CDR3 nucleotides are TGCAGCGTTGGAATCACAGGGAGCTCTGGGGCCAACGTCCTGACTTTC.